This TCR beta chain was identified in a study of shared clonotypes between healthy human individuals (dated by TCRdb to the early 2020s). General notes on the study: A couple of women and three men aged 18 to 49 years were included in the cohort. For each donor, CD4 naive and CD4 memory were each given three plates, CD8 naive was given two plates, and CD8 memory was given one plate. To estimate repertoire size and how much clonotype sharing occurs between individuals, the study deeply sequenced the blood TCR repertoires of roughly 5 healthy adults. Libraries were prepared and TCR repertoires were sequenced by different laboratories using diverse techniques, in order to increase sequencing depth and limit assay-specific biases. Per donor, leukapheresis produced somewhere between about 0.94 and 9.5 billion PBMCs.

About this clone: This receptor's antigen is unknown. No much larger clonotype is one base removed from it; base qualities were not supplied. Other nucleotide sequences from this sample produce the same CDR3.

Paper-wide results and their limitations: When a handful of donors were compared, the shared fraction of clonotypes was about 5.2% for naive CD4, 3% to 4% for naive CD8, 2.3% for memory CD4, and roughly 0.43% for memory CD8. Compared with non-shared clonotypes, the clonotypes found in all four sorted-subset donors had higher generation probabilities. Larger estimated clonotype richness was generally found for naive subsets than for memory subsets. Sampling was restricted to blood, and TCR repertoires in tissue are likely to differ from TCR repertoires in blood. Because the study included a small number of donors, the genetic and exposure-history diversity represented was limited. Incomplete sequencing was indicated by rarefaction of sorted-subset datasets, despite the large sequencing depth. Pairwise subsampling indicated that sequencing depth was expected to affect the degree of clonotype sharing among donors.

CD8 naive samples consisted of CD45RO-negative cells that were positively selected for CCR7, yielding a CD45RA+CCR7+ population without TemRA cells. Donors were healthy HIV-negative adults with no recently reported acute infections or vaccinations. Only Caucasian adults living in Nashville, Tennessee, USA were represented among the donors. Blood was obtained by leukapheresis, after which PBMCs were separated by Ficoll-Histopaque density gradient centrifugation and cryopreserved in liquid nitrogen vapor phase. Analytical flow cytometry was used to check the purity and quantity of each magnetically sorted T cell population. Genomic DNA was isolated from each sorted fraction and quantified by UV absorbance on a Nanodrop 2000c. Using the deep immunoSEQ assay, TCR CDR3 regions were amplified from genomic DNA by multiplex PCR. Extracted genomic DNA from each cell subset was spread evenly across all wells of several immunoSEQ 96-well plates, with each plate serving as a replicate. For sorted subsets, each replicate PCR was loaded with approximately 200 ng genomic DNA, equivalent to some 31,000 T cell genomes. Purified libraries were quantified with a Qubit 3.0 fluorometer, sized on a Bioanalyzer 2100, and re-quantified with the KAPA Library Quantification kit. Every immunoSEQ 96-well plate was sequenced on a separate single-read 150-cycle Illumina NextSeq 550 flow cell. The authors' analysis ran thus. The immunoSEQ output contained only junctional sequences without quality scores, so filtering could not match that applied to full-length reads. To assign V/J genes and CDR3, sequences were annotated using PyIR, a Python wrapper for IgBLAST v1.9, with IMGT germline references. Any read was removed if the V/J assignment was weak (E-value above 1e-6), the CDR3 was missing, or the read contained stop codons, out-of-frame junctions, or ambiguous translated residues. V3J clonotypes were defined by identical inferred V gene, J gene, and CDR3 amino acid sequence. The percentage overlap between two repertoires was calculated by dividing the number of shared unique clonotypes by the size of the smaller repertoire. Richness of each repertoire was evaluated using RTK rarefaction, the Chao1 estimator, and Recon v2.1 estimates of unobserved clonotypes. For all TCRbeta clonotypes obtained by the gDNA method from four donors, generation probabilities were computed with OLGA. TCRdb provides this immuneACCESS table in a form limited to in-frame rearrangements. Some clones are lacking; in checked studies, under half of them reflect an unresolved V gene, and why the rest are absent is not known. V, J and clone size are taken as reported in that table, and D and trimming were inferred from the DNA itself. The sample yields about 1,800,000 clones; approximately 94% were counted once. The leading ten clones occupy 1% to 1.5% of the sample.

Reading the germline V gene (reference sequence) gives CDR1 MNHNY and CDR2 SVGAGI. Between the V and J ends, shortened by 2 bases and 1 base respectively, the junction contains 5 bases. There are 13 amino acids in the CDR3, from cysteine to phenylalanine inclusive. CDR3 DNA only is kept here, 39 bases in frame from base 1. This chain joins TRBV6-6 to TRBJ1-1, with no D gene named confidently. This TCR was recovered from a man in his late teens or twenties in good health. The sequencing input was naive CD8+ T cells sorted from blood. This sample's cell subset or site label indicates: CD45RA+CCR7+. The CDR3 here reads CASSYEGNTEAFF. The DNA sequence is TGTGCCAGCAGTTACGAGGGGAACACTGAAGCTTTCTTT.